Following are 20 T cell receptor beta chains from one sample sequenced in a study of blood T cells in healthy people across ages. Together with a sample-barcoded 5' primer, a J-beta primer mix was included in a second PCR lasting roughly 6 to 12 cycles. TCRdb passed the 5' RACE reads through MiXCR, listing each CDR3 protein once. The table has hundreds of thousands of distinct CDR3 sequences, roughly 64% seen once. Sequencing input: blood. The source of these receptors is a man between 25 and 39 years old in good health.

This clonotype was counted a few times. The chain carries TRBV2 and TRBJ2-5; D call uncertain. The CDR3 totals 16 residues. The V gene lost 0 bases and the J gene lost 2 bases, with 13 bases spanning the gap. Looked up from germline, CDR1 is SNHLY and CDR2 is FYNNEI. The CDR3 DNA reads TGTGCCAGCAGTGAAGCTTACGGCCAGGATCAAGAGACCCAGTACTTC. It codes for CASSEAYGQDQETQYF. The variable domain in full, completed from reference TRBV2 and TRBJ2-5, reads EPEVTQTPSHQVTQMGQEVILRCVPISNHLYFYWYRQILGQKVEFLVSFYNNEISEKSEIFDDQFSVERPDGSNFTLKIRSTKLEDSAMYFCASSEAYGQDQETQYFGPGTRLLVL.

V and J are TRBV6-1 and TRBJ1-1, with D perhaps matching TRBD1 (5 bases). CDR1 is MNHNS, CDR2 SASEGT, per germline. The CDR3 runs 12 residues. V was trimmed by 9 bases and J by 0 bases, leaving 8 bases between them. The CDR3 sequence is CASRGVNTEAFF. CDR3 DNA sequence: TGTGCCAGTCGGGGGGTGAACACTGAAGCTTTCTTT.

This clonotype has a handful of counts. The J gene is TRBJ2-1, the V gene TRBV10-3; perhaps TRBD2 as D (6 bases). From germline, CDR1 is ENHRY and CDR2 SYGVKD. The CDR3 is 14 amino acids. V was clipped by 2 bases and J by 7 bases, with 12 bases between them. The CDR3 is CAISEGLAANEQFF. The CDR3 DNA reads as TGTGCCATCAGTGAGGGTTTAGCGGCTAATGAGCAGTTCTTC.

CDR3 in amino acids: CAISESAVTDTQYF. CDR3 nucleotides: TGTGCCATCAGTGAGAGCGCGGTCACAGATACGCAGTATTTT. The chain links TRBV10-3 to TRBJ2-3; D unresolved. V lost 2 bases, J lost 2 bases, and 8 bases lay in between. The CDR3 runs 14 residues. Germline V CDR1 and CDR2: ENHRY, SYGVKD.

Remarks on this clonotype: One end of the junction is discordant with germline, which a read error may explain. The chain couples TRBV9 to TRBJ2-6; no firm D call. CDR1 is SGDLS and CDR2 is YYNGEE in the germline V gene. The CDR3 runs 17 residues. In DNA form, the CDR3 reads TGTACCAGCAGCGTACTCGGTACCCCCTCTGGGGCCAACGTCCTGACTTTC. It codes for CTSSVLGTPSGANVLTF.

The chain has TRBV6-4 and TRBJ2-1; no firm D call. The CDR3 runs to 13 residues. The germline V gene encodes CDR1 MRHNA and CDR2 SNTAGT. V lost 0 bases, J lost 10 bases, and 10 bases lay in between. The CDR3 nucleotides read TGTGCCAGCAGTGACTCTTCCCATTCGGAGCAGTTCTTC. Protein product: CASSDSSHSEQFF.

DNA for the CDR3: TGTGCCAGCAGTTTATCCCGGACAGGGTTGAGCAATCAGCCCCAGCATTTT. This sequence encodes CASSLSRTGLSNQPQHF. The chain joins TRBV27 to TRBJ1-5; the match to TRBD1 covers 8 bases. Germline CDR1 MNHEY, CDR2 SMNVEV (reference sequence). The trim removed 0 bases at V and 1 base at J, leaving 5 bases unmatched. The CDR3 covers 17 residues.

J is TRBJ1-2 and V is TRBV7-2; D not resolved. This CDR3 comprises 14 residues. Trimming shortened V by 1 base and J by 1 base, and 7 bases separated the two germline ends. Germline lookup yields CDR1 SGHTA and CDR2 FQGNSA. The chain's CDR3 is CASSLGLDNYGYTF. CDR3 in DNA: TGTGCCAGCAGCTTAGGGTTAGATAACTATGGCTACACCTTC.

V usage is TRBV20-1 and J usage is TRBJ2-1, with D uncertain. Germline values: CDR1 DFQATT, CDR2 SNEGSKA (reference sequence). Trimming removed 3 bases from V and 7 bases from J, with 13 bases in between. This CDR3 comprises 13 residues. CDR3 in DNA: TGCAGTGCTAGTCGTCCCCCTGCGAATGAGCAGTTCTTC. Protein: CSASRPPANEQFF.

The V and J genes are TRBV28 and TRBJ2-7; D might be TRBD2 (5 bases). Deletions cut 6 bases from V and 0 bases from J, with 9 bases between. This CDR3 spans 13 amino acids. Looked up from germline, CDR1 is MDHEN and CDR2 is SYDVKM. CDR3 in amino acids: CASRDYSSYEQYF. In nucleotides, the CDR3 is TGTGCCAGCAGAGACTATAGCTCCTACGAGCAGTACTTC.

The DNA of the CDR3 is TGTGCCAGCAGTGGGCCGGAGCGGCAGTTCTTC. Residues: CASSGPERQFF. The chain couples TRBV6-1 to TRBJ2-1; D remains ambiguous. The ends were cut back, 4 bases at V and 12 bases at J, with 10 bases in the middle. The CDR3 contains 11 residues. CDR1 and CDR2 (germline): MNHNS, SASEGT.

Only one count was recorded for this clonotype. V and J are TRBV9 and TRBJ2-2; 10 bases align to TRBD2. This CDR3 region has 16 residues. The germline V gene has CDR1 SGDLS and CDR2 YYNGEE. V gave up 1 base and J gave up 3 bases; unmatched junction bases: 3. The CDR3 here is CASSVRGTSDTGELFF. The CDR3 nucleotides are TGTGCCAGCAGCGTACGAGGGACTAGCGACACCGGGGAGCTGTTTTTT.

This clonotype has a handful of counts. This chain connects TRBV14 to TRBJ1-2; tentatively, D is TRBD1 (5 bases). CDR1 and CDR2 (germline): SGHDN, FVKESK. The CDR3 spans 19 residues. V lost 1 base and J 1 base, leaving 22 bases between the germline ends. The CDR3 region has the DNA TGTGCCAGCAGCCAAGTTGTTTCGGAGGGACTGCGACTTAACTATGGCTACACCTTC. As protein: CASSQVVSEGLRLNYGYTF.

The chain is built from TRBV3-1 and TRBJ2-1, with D possibly being TRBD2 (6 bases). CDR1 and CDR2 from the germline V gene are LGHDT and YNNKEL (reference sequence). This CDR3 is built from 15 residues. The V end was cut by 4 bases, the J end by 2 bases, with 12 bases between. The DNA for the CDR3 is TGTGCCAGCAGCCCGTGGGGACTCGCCTACAATGAGCAGTTCTTC. It specifies CASSPWGLAYNEQFF.

The chain employs TRBV6-2 or TRBV6-3 and TRBJ1-2, with 9 positions matching TRBD1. This CDR3 is 14 amino acids long. Germline lookup yields CDR1 MNHEY and CDR2 SVGEGT. Trimming removed 8 bases from V and 6 bases from J; junction bases left unmatched: 10. CDR3 nucleotide sequence: TGTGCCAGCCAAGGACAGGGGTGGAAGAATGGCTACACCTTC. This gives the protein CASQGQGWKNGYTF.

The chain couples TRBV29-1 to TRBJ2-5; D gene unclear. This CDR3 region has 11 residues. CDR1 and CDR2 (germline): SQVTM, ANQGSEA. The V and J ends lost 7 bases and 11 bases respectively, with 17 bases between them. The CDR3 nucleotides are TGCAGCGGCCAAATAGACAATGAGCAGTACTTC. Translated: CSGQIDNEQYF.

The chain combines TRBV7-9 with TRBJ1-1; D is perhaps TRBD1 (5 bases). This CDR3 spans 14 amino acids. Deletions cut 5 bases from V and 7 bases from J, with 17 bases between. Germline assignment: CDR1 SEHNR and CDR2 FQNEAQ (reference sequence). The CDR3 DNA follows: TGTGCCAGCAGCATTCCCCAAGAGGGGAATGAAGCTTTCTTT. Its protein product is CASSIPQEGNEAFF.

V gene TRBV20-1 combines with J gene TRBJ1-4, with 9 bases fitting TRBD1. Germline-derived CDR1 and CDR2 are DFQATT and SNEGSKA (reference sequence). There are 16 residues in the CDR3. V lost 4 bases to trimming and J lost 1 base; unmatched junction nucleotides: 7. The CDR3 DNA sequence: TGCAGTGCTATTCCGGGACAGGGAGGAACTAATGAAAAACTGTTTTTT. Residues: CSAIPGQGGTNEKLFF.

CDR3 region: CASSPHLGQGDYGYTF. CDR3 nucleotides: TGTGCCAGCAGTCCCCATCTGGGACAGGGAGACTATGGCTACACCTTC. The rearrangement joins TRBV28 to TRBJ1-2, with 9 bases aligning to TRBD1. The CDR3 has 16 amino acids. After removal of 5 bases from V and 3 bases from J, the junction contained 10 bases not matched to a gene. In germline, CDR1 is MDHEN, CDR2 SYDVKM.

This clonotype was seen only a few times. The V gene is TRBV6-5, the J gene TRBJ2-1; perhaps TRBD1 as D (6 bases). V dropped 5 bases and J dropped 3 bases, with 14 bases sitting between them. This CDR3 has 15 residues. From germline, CDR1 is MNHEY and CDR2 SVGAGI. CDR3 amino acids: CASSPPTGSYNEQFF. CDR3 DNA: TGTGCCAGCAGTCCACCGACAGGCAGCTACAATGAGCAGTTCTTC.